Listed here are 20 T cell receptor beta chains from one sample, sequenced in a study of identical twins. Each CDR3 protein is one row after TCRdb ran MiXCR on the 5' RACE reads. The table lists some 200,000 distinct CDR3 sequences, 7.5% of them singletons. The same data also contributed to another study, on yellow fever vaccine responses in identical twins.

Sequencing was carried out using memory (CD45RO+) T cells sorted from blood. The receptors derive from a woman between 18 and 29 years old in good health.

This clonotype has at least ten counts. The J gene is TRBJ2-1, the V gene TRBV20-1; 7 bases map to TRBD2. The germline V gene encodes CDR1 DFQATT and CDR2 SNEGSKA (reference sequence). The CDR3 is 15 amino acids. The J segment lost 2 bases and the V segment lost 3 bases, leaving 7 bases of the junction unmatched. CDR3 DNA sequence: TGCAGTGCTAGTCGGTTGGCGGGAGCCTACAATGAGCAGTTCTTC. It encodes CSASRLAGAYNEQFF.

This clonotype was seen only a few times. This chain joins TRBV4-2 and TRBJ2-3, with D maybe TRBD2 (6 bases). Germline values: CDR1 LGHNA, CDR2 YNFKEQ. This CDR3 has 17 amino acids. Trimming took off 4 bases at V and 4 bases at J, with 21 bases between the two ends. The CDR3 nucleotides read TGTGCCAGCAGCCCCTTAGCGGCCACCCCGGCGGCAGATACGCAGTATTTT. Translating gives CASSPLAATPAADTQYF.

The rearrangement uses TRBV3-1 and TRBJ2-1; D remains unclear. Germline V gives CDR1 LGHDT, CDR2 YNNKEL (reference sequence). The CDR3 covers 13 residues. V was shortened by 4 bases and J by 3 bases, with 7 bases between the two germline ends. The CDR3 here is CASSPLYYNEQFF. The CDR3 region has the DNA TGTGCCAGCAGCCCCCTCTACTACAATGAGCAGTTCTTC.

This clonotype was observed a few times. The chain is built from TRBV3-1 and TRBJ2-3; maybe TRBD2 (6 bases). V was trimmed by 1 base and J by 2 bases, leaving 16 bases between them. The germline CDR1 and CDR2 sequences are LGHDT and YNNKEL (reference sequence). CDR3 length equals 17 residues. CDR3 protein: CASSQGGGGAHTDTQYF. The CDR3 DNA sequence: TGTGCCAGCAGCCAAGGGGGAGGAGGGGCCCACACAGATACGCAGTATTTT.

Only a few counts were recorded for this clonotype. The chain couples TRBV7-9 to TRBJ1-6, with 7 positions matching TRBD1. The CDR3 covers 14 residues. Germline CDR1 SEHNR, CDR2 FQNEAQ (reference sequence). V shed 5 bases, J shed 7 bases, and the junction held 5 bases outside the gene matches. Written as DNA, the CDR3 is TGTGCCAGCAGCCTGACAGGGATCAATTCACCCCTCCACTTT. This sequence encodes CASSLTGINSPLHF. The full variable domain, in which reference TRBV7-9 and TRBJ1-6 provide the parts outside the CDR3, is DTGVSQNPRHKITKRGQNVTFRCDPISEHNRLYWYRQTLGQGPEFLTYFQNEAQLEKSRLLSDRFSAERPKGSFSTLEIQRTEQGDSAMYLCASSLTGINSPLHFGNGTRLTVT.

This clonotype was recorded at least ten times. The genes are TRBV29-1 and TRBJ2-5; maybe TRBD2 (7 bases). This CDR3 spans 14 amino acids. V lost 4 bases to trimming and J lost 2 bases, with 14 bases between them. Germline CDR1 reads SQVTM; CDR2 reads ANQGSEA. The CDR3 here is CSVVLQGGQETQYF. The CDR3 region has the DNA TGCAGCGTTGTCTTACAGGGAGGGCAAGAGACCCAGTACTTC.

J is TRBJ1-1 and V is TRBV19; D unclear. The CDR3 has 14 amino acids. Germline V gene sequence: CDR1 LNHDA, CDR2 SQIVND (reference sequence). V lost 3 bases to trimming and J lost 2 bases, with 10 bases between them. The CDR3 DNA reads as TGTGCCAGTAGTATCTATAACGTTAACACTGAAGCTTTCTTT. This codes for CASSIYNVNTEAFF.

V is TRBV6-2 or TRBV6-3 and J is TRBJ2-5, with TRBD2 as a possible D gene (6 bases). The germline V and J ends were trimmed by 4 bases and 5 bases, with 20 bases remaining between them. This CDR3 is built from 16 residues. Germline lookup yields CDR1 MNHEY and CDR2 SVGEGT. The CDR3 region is CASSSRGRGDRETQYF. CDR3 sequence (DNA): TGTGCCAGCAGTTCCCGTGGGCGGGGAGACCGGGAGACCCAGTACTTC.

The CDR3, as DNA: TGTGCCAGCATCTCAGGGGGTAATAGCAATCAGCCCCAGCATTTT. Translating it yields CASISGGNSNQPQHF. V gene TRBV28 combines with J gene TRBJ1-5; 7 bases match TRBD1. CDR1 is MDHEN and CDR2 is SYDVKM in the germline V gene. V was pared by 7 bases and J by 0 bases, with 6 bases of the junction left unmatched. The CDR3 sequence is 15 residues long.

The chain uses TRBV19 and TRBJ1-1, with a weak D call TRBD1 (6 bases). Germline-derived CDR1 and CDR2 are LNHDA and SQIVND (reference sequence). Trimming pared 6 bases from V and 1 base from J, leaving 15 bases between. The CDR3 loop spans 15 amino acids. CDR3 nucleotides: TGTGCCAGTAGGAAAGGGGGGGGAACGAACACTGAAGCTTTCTTT. Residues: CASRKGGGTNTEAFF.

In its sample, this clonotype was seen many times. This sequence joins TRBV25-1 and TRBJ1-5, with 8 bases lining up with TRBD1. The CDR3 consists of 12 residues. Germline CDR1 MGHDK, CDR2 SYGVNS. V lost 8 bases and J lost 9; bases outside the gene matches: 6. The CDR3 loop reads CASGQGVTPQHF. The CDR3 nucleotides read TGTGCCAGCGGACAGGGAGTCACGCCCCAGCATTTT.

The J gene is TRBJ2-3, the V gene TRBV28, with D possibly matching TRBD1 (5 bases). V was trimmed by 6 bases and J by 3 bases, leaving 16 bases between them. The CDR3 length is 15 residues. The germline gives CDR1 MDHEN, CDR2 SYDVKM. The CDR3: CASSSNQGLTDTQYF. DNA for the CDR3: TGTGCCAGCAGCTCAAATCAGGGTTTGACAGATACGCAGTATTTT.

The V gene is TRBV28, the J gene TRBJ2-5; unclear D gene. The CDR3 has 12 residues. Germline CDR1 reads MDHEN; CDR2 reads SYDVKM. V dropped 8 bases and J dropped 2 bases, with 9 bases sitting between them. The CDR3 DNA reads as TGTGCCAGCTGCAGGCCGCAAGAGACCCAGTACTTC. Its protein is CASCRPQETQYF.

This clonotype was counted many times. The V and J genes are TRBV12-3 or TRBV12-4 and TRBJ1-6, with 7 positions matching TRBD1. The CDR3 sequence is 15 residues long. With V trimmed by 4 bases and J by 3 bases, 3 bases remained unmatched. CDR3 DNA: TGTGCCAGCAGTTGGGGGACAGTCTATAATTCACCCCTCCACTTT. Protein product: CASSWGTVYNSPLHF.

The table lists this clonotype with a few counts. The chain employs TRBV5-5 and TRBJ2-1; no clear D gene. Germline V gives CDR1 SGHKS, CDR2 YYEKEE (reference sequence). Trimming shortened V by 4 bases and J by 0 bases, and 17 bases separated the two germline ends. This CDR3 contains 17 residues. The CDR3 DNA reads TGTGCCAGCAGCATACGGCCCTCCGGCGGCTCCTACAATGAGCAGTTCTTC. It encodes CASSIRPSGGSYNEQFF.

This clonotype was counted at least ten times. The V call is TRBV12-3 or TRBV12-4, the J call TRBJ2-3; a weak D match, TRBD2 (7 bases). The CDR3 has 14 residues. Trimming removed 6 bases from V and 5 bases from J, with 15 bases in between. CDR3 DNA: TGTGCCAGCAGGGGGGCGGGGAGGGTAGATACGCAGTATTTT. It codes for CASRGAGRVDTQYF.

In this sample, this clonotype turned up a few times. The chain couples TRBV6-5 to TRBJ2-3, with a tentative D call TRBD2 (7 bases). V dropped 2 bases and J dropped 4 bases, with 16 bases sitting between them. CDR1 and CDR2 from the germline V gene are MNHEY and SVGAGI. The CDR3 is 16 amino acids. CDR3 DNA sequence: TGTGCCAGCAGTTACCTAGCTGGGGGGGCCTCAGATACGCAGTATTTT. The encoded protein is CASSYLAGGASDTQYF.

In its sample, this clonotype was seen many times. The chain recombines TRBV12-3 or TRBV12-4 with TRBJ2-2; TRBD1 matches at 7 bases. The CDR3 loop spans 16 amino acids. V gave up 2 bases and J gave up 0 bases; unmatched junction bases: 3. CDR3 DNA sequence: TGTGCCAGCAGTTTACCCGGGACAGCGAACACCGGGGAGCTGTTTTTT. Translation gives CASSLPGTANTGELFF.

Many counts were recorded for this clonotype. V gene TRBV21-1 combines with J gene TRBJ2-1; the listed D gene, TRBD1, was not tested against the DNA. TRBV21-1 is recorded as a pseudogene. The CDR3 spans 16 residues. The CDR3 region has the DNA TGTGCCAGCAGCAAAGCCGGGACAGGGGACGACAATGAGCAGTTCTTC. This translates into CASSKAGTGDDNEQFF.

The chain carries TRBV7-3 and TRBJ2-1, with D tentatively TRBD1 (6 bases). Trimming removed 5 bases from V and 7 bases from J, with 21 bases in between. Germline CDR1 and CDR2: SGHTA and FQGTGA. This CDR3 is 16 amino acids long. CDR3 protein: CASSRGGPPTGNEQFF. Written as DNA, the CDR3 is TGTGCCAGCAGCCGCGGCGGACCCCCGACAGGAAATGAGCAGTTCTTC. Looking up the rest from reference TRBV7-3 and TRBJ2-1 gives the full variable domain: GAGVSQTPSNKVTEKGKYVELRCDPISGHTALYWYRQSLGQGPEFLIYFQGTGAADDSGLPNDRFFAVRPEGSVSTLKIQRTERGDSAVYLCASSRGGPPTGNEQFFGPGTRLTVL.